The 13 T cell receptor beta chains in this list originate from one sample, sequenced in a study of T-cell memory formation after mild COVID-19. TCRdb re-called the 5' RACE reads with MiXCR, one entry per CDR3 protein. The data contain 300,000 to 350,000 distinct CDR3 sequences, 10% to 15% of them singletons. The sequencing input was PBMCs or a T cell subset sorted from them (not recorded which). The receptors derive from a man in his late teens or twenties who had mild COVID-19 (a few samples of this study predate the infection). Cell type and time point are not known.

This clonotype was observed a handful of times. V and J are TRBV19 and TRBJ2-1; TRBD2 is a possible D gene (5 bases). There are 11 residues in the CDR3. Germline-derived CDR1 and CDR2 are LNHDA and SQIVND (reference sequence). The germline V and J ends were trimmed by 11 bases and 7 bases, with 12 bases remaining between them. The CDR3 coding sequence is TGTGCCCGAAAAACGGGGAATGAGCAGTTCTTC. It codes for CARKTGNEQFF.

This clonotype was observed a few times. CDR3 coding DNA: TGTGCCAGCAGCTCCCAGACAGGAAGGGGAAACACCATATATTTT. Translated, it gives CASSSQTGRGNTIYF. The V call is TRBV11-2, the J call TRBJ1-3; the D gene is possibly TRBD1 (6 bases). Trimming stripped 4 bases from V and 4 bases from J, with 14 bases between. The CDR3 covers 15 residues. Germline loops: CDR1 SGHAT, CDR2 FQNNGV.

In its sample, this clonotype was seen a few times. This chain connects TRBV4-1 to TRBJ2-5, with TRBD2 as a possible D gene (6 bases). This CDR3 is built from 15 residues. Germline V gene sequence: CDR1 MGHRA, CDR2 YSYEKL. V lost 4 bases and J lost 3, with 15 bases in between. CDR3 nucleotide sequence: TGCGCCAGCAGCCGAGAGGGGACTGGAAAAGAGACCCAGTACTTC. It encodes CASSREGTGKETQYF.

The rearrangement links TRBV5-6 to TRBJ2-2; D uncertain. Between the trimmed V and J ends, which lost 0 bases and 0 bases, there was a span of 9 bases. This CDR3 comprises 16 residues. The germline gives CDR1 SGHDT, CDR2 YYEEEE. DNA of the CDR3: TGTGCCAGCAGCTTGGAGGTCCTCGCGAACACCGGGGAGCTGTTTTTT. Protein product: CASSLEVLANTGELFF.

V usage is TRBV27 and J usage is TRBJ2-2, with no clear D. CDR1 and CDR2 (germline): MNHEY, SMNVEV (reference sequence). V gave up 4 bases and J gave up 6 bases, with 9 bases separating them. The CDR3 extends over 13 amino acids. The CDR3 region has the DNA TGTGCCAGCAGTTCCAACAGTGCCGGGGAGCTGTTTTTT. Encoded protein: CASSSNSAGELFF.

The table lists this clonotype with a few counts. The rearrangement uses TRBV5-4 and TRBJ2-7; D uncertain. Trimming left V 2 bases short and J 4 bases short, with 10 bases between. Germline V gives CDR1 SGHNT, CDR2 YYREEE (reference sequence). This CDR3 contains 13 residues. Here the CDR3 reads CASSFDLTYEQYF. For the CDR3, the DNA is TGTGCCAGCAGCTTTGACCTCACTTACGAGCAGTACTTC.

This clonotype appeared a few times. The chain uses TRBV9 and TRBJ1-1; 9 bases are a match to TRBD1. Germline V gene data show CDR1 as SGDLS and CDR2 as YYNGEE. V lost 0 bases to trimming and J lost 8 bases; unmatched junction nucleotides: 8. This CDR3 has 15 residues. CDR3 DNA sequence: TGTGCCAGCAGCGTAGATCCGGGACAGGGTAGGGAAGCTTTCTTT. Residues: CASSVDPGQGREAFF.

This sequence joins TRBV6-2 or TRBV6-3 and TRBJ2-5; no reliable D call. Looked up from germline, CDR1 is MNHEY and CDR2 is SVGEGT. V was clipped by 4 bases and J by 1 base, with 4 bases between them. The CDR3 runs 12 residues. This CDR3 reads CASSWLQETQYF. CDR3 DNA: TGTGCCAGCAGTTGGCTCCAAGAGACCCAGTACTTC.

The V and J genes are TRBV9 and TRBJ1-2; D gene uncertain. Trimming removed 6 bases at V and 3 bases at J, with 12 bases between. The CDR3 covers 13 residues. CDR1 and CDR2 from the germline V gene are SGDLS and YYNGEE. The chain's CDR3 is CASTAPTHYGYTF. The CDR3 DNA follows: TGTGCCAGCACCGCACCAACGCACTATGGCTACACCTTC.

This clonotype was seen ten or more times. The CDR3 DNA sequence: TGTGCCAGCAGACTAGCGGGGGGAAACATTCAGTACTTC. It is translated as CASRLAGGNIQYF. The chain employs TRBV12-3 or TRBV12-4 and TRBJ2-4, with 12 positions matching TRBD2. Unmatched junction bases numbered 0, after V lost 6 bases and J lost 6 bases. The CDR3 is 13 amino acids.

This clonotype was detected only a few times. The chain couples TRBV20-1 to TRBJ1-2; D is perhaps TRBD1 (5 bases). Between the trimmed V and J ends, which lost 5 bases and 5 bases, there was a span of 6 bases. The CDR3 spans 10 residues. Germline V lookup: CDR1 DFQATT, CDR2 SNEGSKA (reference sequence). The CDR3: CSAAGYGYTF. CDR3 bases: TGCAGTGCTGCAGGGTATGGCTACACCTTC.

The chain couples TRBV2 to TRBJ2-7, with 7 positions matching TRBD1. CDR3 length equals 13 residues. V was clipped by 4 bases and J by 4 bases; unmatched bases: 4. Germline CDR1 is SNHLY and CDR2 is FYNNEI. The CDR3 loop reads CASSGQGEYEQYF. The CDR3 coding sequence is TGTGCCAGCAGTGGGCAGGGGGAGTACGAGCAGTACTTC.

This clonotype occurred a few times. This sequence joins TRBV10-2 and TRBJ1-2, with TRBD1 matching over 8 bases. CDR1 is WSHSY and CDR2 is SAAADI in the germline V gene. The CDR3 totals 14 residues. The junction had 7 bases not matched to a gene; V was cut back by 7 bases and J by 3 bases. CDR3 protein: CASTSTGDYYGYTF. The CDR3 region has the DNA TGCGCCAGCACCTCGACAGGGGATTACTATGGCTACACCTTC.